This T cell receptor beta chain was retrieved from a study of vaccination effects on CD4 cells after COVID-19. Pools of viral peptides were used by the ViraFEST assay to expand antigen-specific CD4+ T cells ahead of sequencing. The authors isolated CD4+ T cells after ten to eleven days of culture. Having tested negative for nucleocapsid antibodies, the vaccine recipients showed no prior SARS-CoV-2 infection. Trimming cost V 9 bases and J 4 bases, with 21 bases left between them. The CDR3 runs 15 residues. Looked up from germline, CDR1 is LNHDA and CDR2 is SQIVND (reference sequence). Clones were read by immunoSEQ multiplex PCR, and TCRdb kept only the in-frame ones, dropping some. This sample has around 71,000 clones, with over 65% found just once. The sample holds one count of this clone. Its specificity is not known.

The sequencing here drew on CD4+ T cells from PBMCs cultured with HCoV-OC43 spike peptides, taken before COVID-19 vaccination. Indicated subset: HCoV-OC43 spike overlapping peptide pool stimulation. This TCR was recovered from a human donor who received a COVID-19 vaccine. The chain combines TRBV19 with TRBJ1-1, with a possible D match to TRBD1 (6 bases). CDR3 residues: CASGVLGARGTEAFF. CDR3 bases: TGTGCCAGCGGGGTACTGGGGGCGAGAGGCACTGAAGCTTTCTTT.